These T cell receptor beta chains were read from a single sample in a study of T cell clones after liver transplantation. Clones were sequenced by immunoSEQ multiplex PCR, and TCRdb holds only the in-frame ones, with some missing. Of 70,000 to 80,000 clones listed, more than 90% are singletons. Sequencing was performed on CD4+ T cells from blood, taken before liver transplant. These receptors came from a human donor who received a liver transplant. The CDR3 runs from the conserved cysteine through the conserved F or W. The D gene is left open where the match is weak. Size values are once, few and many counts, or a class for expanded clones, and some rows have none.

v_gene	abundance	d_gene	j_gene	CDR3nt	CDR3aa
TRBV7-2	-	TRBD1	TRBJ2-6	TGTGCCAGCAGCTTGGCTACAGGGGCCGGCCTCTCTGGGGCCAACGTCCTGACTTTC	CASSLATGAGLSGANVLTF
TRBV2	once	-	TRBJ1-2	TGTGCCAGCTACTCAGGGATGAGGTATGGCTACACCTTC	CASYSGMRYGYTF
TRBV4-3	medium-sized	-	TRBJ2-7	TGCGCCAGCAGCCAAGGATTTTCCCCTTCCTACGAGCAGTACTTC	CASSQGFSPSYEQYF
TRBV6-6	-	TRBD2	TRBJ2-1	TGTGCCAGCAGGCTCCCAGCGGGAGATAACGATGAGCAGTTCTTC	CASRLPAGDNDEQFF
TRBV11-2	-	TRBD1	TRBJ2-5	TGTGCCAGCAGCCCGACAGGGGGCCCGGAGACCCAGTACTTC	CASSPTGGPETQYF
TRBV5-1	few	TRBD2	TRBJ2-2	TGCGCCAGCAGCTTGACGGCTAGCGGGAGTAGTTCCACCGGGGAGCTGTTTTTT	CASSLTASGSSSTGELFF
TRBV18	-	-	TRBJ2-1	TGTGCCAGCTCTCCGCTAGCGAGCTACAATGAGCAGTTCTTC	CASSPLASYNEQFF
TRBV9	-	-	TRBJ1-5	TGTGCCAGCAGCGTAGGCAGTAGCAATCAGCCCCAGCATTTT	CASSVGSSNQPQHF
TRBV4-1	-	-	TRBJ2-7	TGCGCCAGCAGCCAAGATCCCTCCAGACGCTCCTACGAGCAGTACTTC	CASSQDPSRRSYEQYF
TRBV19	-	TRBD1	TRBJ1-5	TGTGCCAGCCTGGACAGGGGGAGCTGGTCTGATCAGCCCCAGCATTTT	CASLDRGSWSDQPQHF
TRBV19	-	TRBD1	TRBJ1-1	TGTGCCAGTAGTATCAGGGAACCCAGGGGGCGGATGTACACTGAAGCTTTCTTT	CASSIREPRGRMYTEAFF
TRBV5-1	-	-	TRBJ2-6	TGCGCCAGCAGCTTGACTACGACACCCGCGGGGCCCTCTGGGGCCAACGTCCTGACTTTC	CASSLTTTPAGPSGANVLTF
TRBV7-8	-	-	TRBJ1-1	TGTGCCAGCAGCTTAGCGCGACACTCCGGGACGGCCACTGAAGCTTTCTTT	CASSLARHSGTATEAFF
TRBV7-9	-	-	TRBJ1-2	TGTGCCAGCAGCCTTGGACAGAACTATGGCTACACCTTC	CASSLGQNYGYTF
TRBV5-6	-	-	TRBJ2-7	TGTGCCAGCAGCTTGGGTCCGCGTGAGGGGGGCGAGCAGTACTTC	CASSLGPREGGEQYF
TRBV7-9	-	-	TRBJ2-7	TGTGCCAGCAGCTTAGAGTCTTACGAGCAGTACTTC	CASSLESYEQYF
TRBV11-3	-	-	TRBJ2-2	TGTGCCAGCAGCTCCGAAAGTGTGGGGGAGCTGTTTTTT	CASSSESVGELFF
TRBV18	-	TRBD1	TRBJ2-7	TGTGCCAGCTCAACAGGGGTTTGGGACGAGCAGTACTTC	CASSTGVWDEQYF
TRBV6-5	-	-	TRBJ2-5	TGTGCCAGCAGTTACAGCCAGGGGGAGACCCAGTACTTC	CASSYSQGETQYF
TRBV5-4	-	-	TRBJ1-1	TGTGCCAGCAGCTTGGAAGCGGGGCGATCGAACACTGAAGCTTTCTTT	CASSLEAGRSNTEAFF
TRBV5-1	-	TRBD2	TRBJ2-2	TGCGCCAGCAGCGACTCCGGGACTAACGTCATCGGGGAGCTGTTTTTT	CASSDSGTNVIGELFF
TRBV5-1	-	-	TRBJ2-3	TGCGCCAGCAGCTTGCAGGGGCCCGCAGATACGCAGTATTTT	CASSLQGPADTQYF
TRBV19	-	TRBD1	TRBJ1-2	TGTGCCATCCAGGACAGGGCTGACTACACCTTC	CAIQDRADYTF
TRBV27	-	-	TRBJ2-7	TGTGCCAGCAGTTCCTGGACAGCGTACTACGAGCAGTACTTC	CASSSWTAYYEQYF
TRBV4-2	-	TRBD1	TRBJ2-7	TGTGCCAGCAGCTCGTCAGGGGGACAGGGCTACGAGCAGTACTTC	CASSSSGGQGYEQYF
TRBV23-1	-	-	TRBJ2-7	TGCGCCAGCAGCCCCACAGGGATCCCCTACGAGCAGTACTTC	CASSPTGIPYEQYF
TRBV5-1	-	-	TRBJ1-2	TGCGCCAGCAGCTTGCGGGCTGCCAACTATGGCTACACCTTC	CASSLRAANYGYTF
TRBV5-1	-	-	TRBJ2-7	TGCGCCAGCAGGGCAGGGGTAGAACTCTACTACGAGCAGTACTTC	CASRAGVELYYEQYF
TRBV30	-	-	TRBJ2-3	TGTGCCCACCTAGCGACTAGCACAGATACGCAGTATTTT	CAHLATSTDTQYF
TRBV5-1	-	TRBD1	TRBJ2-7	TGCGCCAGCAGCTTGAAACAGGGGGGTATCTCCTACGAGCAGTACTTC	CASSLKQGGISYEQYF
TRBV25-1	few	TRBD2	TRBJ2-3	TGTGCCAGCAGACTAGCGGGAGCAGCAGATACGCAGTATTTT	CASRLAGAADTQYF
TRBV5-1	-	TRBD1	TRBJ1-1	TGCGCCAGCAGCTTGGACAGGGGGAACACTGAAGCTTTCTTT	CASSLDRGNTEAFF
TRBV15	-	TRBD1	TRBJ2-5	TGTGCCACCAGCAGAGATTTCCGGACGACAGGGGGCTTGGAGACCCAGTACTTC	CATSRDFRTTGGLETQYF
TRBV5-4	-	TRBD1	TRBJ2-6	TGTGCCAGCAGCCCCGGACAGGGAAGGTCCGGGGCCAACGTCCTGACTTTC	CASSPGQGRSGANVLTF
TRBV5-1	-	-	TRBJ1-4	TGCGCCAGCAACGCCGGTGCAACTAATGAAAAACTGTTTTTT	CASNAGATNEKLFF
TRBV9	-	-	TRBJ2-7	TGTGCCAGCAGCGTAGGCAGTGACTCCTACGAGCAGTACTTC	CASSVGSDSYEQYF
TRBV29-1	-	-	TRBJ1-2	TGCAGCGTGGCGGTTTTGTACGGCTACACCTTC	CSVAVLYGYTF
TRBV2	-	-	TRBJ1-5	TGTGCCAGCACTCAGGACAGAGGCAATCAGCCCCAGCATTTT	CASTQDRGNQPQHF
TRBV19	-	-	TRBJ1-2	TGTGCCAGTACGGCTGGAGTTAACTATGGCTACACCTTC	CASTAGVNYGYTF
TRBV28	once	TRBD1	TRBJ2-3	TGTGCCAGCAGTTCCTACCTAACAGGGGGCAGCGGGGTAGATACGCAGTATTTT	CASSSYLTGGSGVDTQYF
TRBV29-1	-	-	TRBJ2-1	TGCAGCGCCGGGCCCGGCGATGAGCAGTTCTTC	CSAGPGDEQFF
TRBV10-3	-	TRBD1	TRBJ1-1	TGTGCCATCAGTGAGGATCGGGACAGGGTGAACACTGAAGCTTTCTTT	CAISEDRDRVNTEAFF
TRBV7-2	-	TRBD2	TRBJ2-4	TGTGCCAGCAGCTTAGCGGCTAGCGGGGATCAAGTTCAGTACTTC	CASSLAASGDQVQYF
TRBV5-1	-	-	TRBJ2-2	TGCGCCAGCAGCTTTTTACAGAACACCGGGGAGCTGTTTTTT	CASSFLQNTGELFF
TRBV9	-	TRBD2	TRBJ2-3	TGTGCCAGCAGCGTAGCTACGGGCGGGAGCTCGGATACGCAGTATTTT	CASSVATGGSSDTQYF
TRBV27	once	-	TRBJ1-5	TGTGCCAGCAGTATAATTCTCCGGGACTCCAATCAGCCCCAGCATTTT	CASSIILRDSNQPQHF
TRBV10-3	-	-	TRBJ1-5	TGTGCCATCTGGATAGGGGTAAGCAATCAGCCCCAGCATTTT	CAIWIGVSNQPQHF
TRBV6-5	-	-	TRBJ1-5	TGTGCCAGCAGTCCCCAGGGTAGTCAGCCCCAGCATTTT	CASSPQGSQPQHF
TRBV5-1	-	-	TRBJ1-1	TGCGCCAGCAGCCTGACAGGTAGGAACACTGAAGCTTTCTTT	CASSLTGRNTEAFF
TRBV7-3	-	-	TRBJ2-5	TGTGCCAGCAGTCTCCAGGGCGGTCAAGAGACCCAGTACTTC	CASSLQGGQETQYF
TRBV7-2	few	-	TRBJ1-1	TGTGCCAGCAGCATAGGACAGTCAGCATTGAACACTGAAGCTTTCTTT	CASSIGQSALNTEAFF
TRBV9	-	-	TRBJ1-1	TGTGCCAGCAGCGTAGATGCCAGGCCAAACACTGAAGCTTTCTTT	CASSVDARPNTEAFF
TRBV6-5	-	-	TRBJ1-3	TGTGCCAGCAGTTACGGTGGGAGCTCTGGAAACACCATATATTTT	CASSYGGSSGNTIYF
TRBV11-3	-	TRBD2	TRBJ2-1	TGTGCCAGCAGCTTAGGGGCACTAGCGGGAGGAGGAGGCGAGCAGTTCTTC	CASSLGALAGGGGEQFF
TRBV19	-	-	TRBJ2-2	TGTGCCAGTAGTATAGGGGAATCGAACACCGGGGAGCTGTTTTTT	CASSIGESNTGELFF